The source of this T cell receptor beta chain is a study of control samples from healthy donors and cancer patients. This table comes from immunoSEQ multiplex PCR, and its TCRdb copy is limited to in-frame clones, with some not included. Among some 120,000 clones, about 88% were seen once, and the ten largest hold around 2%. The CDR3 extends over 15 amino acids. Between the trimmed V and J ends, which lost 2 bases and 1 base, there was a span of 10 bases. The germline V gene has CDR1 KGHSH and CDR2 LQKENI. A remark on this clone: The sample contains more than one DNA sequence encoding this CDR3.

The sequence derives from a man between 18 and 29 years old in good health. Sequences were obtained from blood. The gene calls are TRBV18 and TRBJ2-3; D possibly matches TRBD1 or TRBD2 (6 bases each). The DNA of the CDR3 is TGTGCCAGCTCACCAACGGGGGCTGGCACAGATACGCAGTATTTT. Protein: CASSPTGAGTDTQYF.